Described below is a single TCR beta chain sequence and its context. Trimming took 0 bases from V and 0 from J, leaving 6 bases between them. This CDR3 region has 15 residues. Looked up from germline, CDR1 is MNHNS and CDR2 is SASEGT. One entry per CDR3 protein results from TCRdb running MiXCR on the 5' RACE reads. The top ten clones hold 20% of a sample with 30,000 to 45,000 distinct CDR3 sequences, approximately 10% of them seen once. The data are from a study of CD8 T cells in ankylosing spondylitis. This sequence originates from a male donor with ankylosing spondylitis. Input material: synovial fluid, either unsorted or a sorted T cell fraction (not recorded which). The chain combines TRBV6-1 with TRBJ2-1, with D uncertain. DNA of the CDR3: TGTGCCAGCAGTGAAGCACGGAGCTCCTACAATGAGCAGTTCTTC. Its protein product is CASSEARSSYNEQFF.